This T cell receptor beta chain was profiled in a study of graft-versus-host responses after intestinal transplantation. Findings of the study overall: Peak levels of circulating GvH clones tracked with early post-transplant HvG declines.

A remark on this clone: Its specificity is not known.

Method: immunoSEQ multiplex PCR; TCRdb's copy keeps in-frame clones and lacks some. The sample lists some 95,000 clones, around 90% occurring once. Germline CDR1 and CDR2: KGHSH and LQKENI. This CDR3 is 15 amino acids long. Unmatched junction bases numbered 5, after V lost 4 bases and J lost 0 bases. The specimen comprised unstimulated CD8+ T cells sorted from spleen or lymph node cells, sampled before intestinal transplant. V gene TRBV18 combines with J gene TRBJ1-1, with TRBD1 identical over 7 bases. This TCR derives from a human donor who received an intestinal transplant. The CDR3 loop is CASSLRQGLNTEAFF. The CDR3 DNA follows: TGTGCCAGCTCACTCCGACAGGGATTGAACACTGAAGCTTTCTTT.